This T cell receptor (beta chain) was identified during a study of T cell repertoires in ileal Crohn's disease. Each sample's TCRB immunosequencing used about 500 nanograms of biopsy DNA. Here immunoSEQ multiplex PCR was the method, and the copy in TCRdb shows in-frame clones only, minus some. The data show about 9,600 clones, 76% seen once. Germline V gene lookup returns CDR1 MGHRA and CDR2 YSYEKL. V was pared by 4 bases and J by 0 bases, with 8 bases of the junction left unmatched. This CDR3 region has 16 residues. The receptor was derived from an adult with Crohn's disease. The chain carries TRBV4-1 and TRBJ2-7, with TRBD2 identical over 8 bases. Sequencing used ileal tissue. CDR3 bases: TGCGCCAGCAGCCGGGCTGGGGGGACTAGCTCCTACGAGCAGTACTTC. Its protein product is CASSRAGGTSSYEQYF.